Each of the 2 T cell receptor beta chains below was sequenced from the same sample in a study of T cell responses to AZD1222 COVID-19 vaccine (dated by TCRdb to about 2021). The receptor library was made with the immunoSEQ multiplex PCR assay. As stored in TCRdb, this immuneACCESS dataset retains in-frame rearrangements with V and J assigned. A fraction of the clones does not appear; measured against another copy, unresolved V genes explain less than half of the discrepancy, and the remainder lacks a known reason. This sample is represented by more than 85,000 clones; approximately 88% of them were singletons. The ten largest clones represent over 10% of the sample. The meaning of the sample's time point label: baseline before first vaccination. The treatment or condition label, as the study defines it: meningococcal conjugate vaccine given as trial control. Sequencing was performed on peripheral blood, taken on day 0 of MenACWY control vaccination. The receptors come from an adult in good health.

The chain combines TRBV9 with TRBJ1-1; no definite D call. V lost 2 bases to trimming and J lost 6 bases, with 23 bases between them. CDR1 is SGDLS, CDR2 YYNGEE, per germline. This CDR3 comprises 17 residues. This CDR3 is CASSVGGMGLQGAEAFF. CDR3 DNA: TGTGCCAGCAGCGTGGGAGGGATGGGCCTACAAGGAGCTGAAGCTTTCTTT.

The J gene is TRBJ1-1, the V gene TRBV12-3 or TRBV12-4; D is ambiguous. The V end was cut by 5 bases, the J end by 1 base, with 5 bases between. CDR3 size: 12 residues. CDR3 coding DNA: TGTGCCAGCAGTCTTTCGAACACTGAAGCTTTCTTT. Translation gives CASSLSNTEAFF.